The 21 T cell receptor beta chains below were found in one sample sequenced in a study of somatic mutations in cytotoxic T cells in rheumatoid arthritis. Some clones are missing from TCRdb's copy, which holds only in-frame ones; the method was immunoSEQ multiplex PCR. The sample holds approximately 33,000 clones; 70% to 85% are singletons and the top ten take roughly 3.2%. The sample taken for sequencing was CD8+ T cells sorted from blood. The receptors derive from a middle-aged man in good health.

The chain links TRBV4-1 to TRBJ2-7; TRBD1 is a possible D gene (6 bases). V lost 1 base to trimming and J lost 5 bases, with 9 bases between them. Germline CDR1 reads MGHRA; CDR2 reads YSYEKL. CDR3 size: 13 residues. The chain's CDR3 is CASSQGGRDEQYF. In DNA form, the CDR3 reads TGCGCCAGCAGCCAAGGGGGGCGCGACGAGCAGTACTTC.

V and J are TRBV27 and TRBJ2-1, with a weak D call TRBD1 (5 bases). Germline assignment: CDR1 MNHEY and CDR2 SMNVEV (reference sequence). V shed 0 bases and J shed 2 bases, with 11 bases lying between them. The CDR3 spans 16 residues. The CDR3 here is CASSLSIGATYNEQFF. CDR3 nucleotides: TGTGCCAGCAGTTTATCGATTGGGGCAACCTACAATGAGCAGTTCTTC.

This sequence joins TRBV5-1 and TRBJ2-3, with D unclear. CDR1 SGHRS and CDR2 YFSETQ come from the germline V gene. The V end lost 0 bases, the J end lost 0 bases, and 5 bases lay between the germline ends. CDR3 length: 14 amino acids. The DNA for the CDR3 is TGCGCCAGCAGCTTGGGTACTAGCACAGATACGCAGTATTTT. Residues: CASSLGTSTDTQYF.

The count of this clone is one. V usage is TRBV2 and J usage is TRBJ2-3; the D gene is possibly TRBD2 (6 bases). Germline loops: CDR1 SNHLY, CDR2 FYNNEI. The germline V and J ends were trimmed by 8 bases and 0 bases, with 9 bases remaining between them. CDR3 length equals 13 residues. The CDR3 here is CASPSESTDTQYF. CDR3 nucleotide sequence: TGTGCCAGCCCTAGCGAGAGCACAGATACGCAGTATTTT.

CDR3 coding DNA: TGTGCCAGCAGCGTAGGAATACTCCCCTACGAGCAGTACTTC. Protein: CASSVGILPYEQYF. The gene calls are TRBV9 and TRBJ2-7, with no clear D. Trimming pared 0 bases from V and 2 bases from J, leaving 9 bases between. Germline CDR1 reads SGDLS; CDR2 reads YYNGEE. This CDR3 is built from 14 residues.

The rearrangement links TRBV6-5 to TRBJ2-7, with 12 bases lining up with TRBD1. Trimming at V came to 6 bases and at J to 3 bases, leaving 6 bases not matched to a gene. The CDR3 is 15 amino acids. From germline, CDR1 is MNHEY and CDR2 SVGAGI. CDR3 region: CASSHGTGGGYEQYF. The CDR3 DNA reads TGTGCCAGCAGCCACGGGACAGGGGGCGGCTACGAGCAGTACTTC.

The rearrangement links TRBV20-1 to TRBJ1-1; TRBD1 agrees at 10 bases. Germline CDR1 DFQATT, CDR2 SNEGSKA (reference sequence). The CDR3 totals 11 residues. The CDR3 region is CRVTGGHEAFF. Written as DNA, the CDR3 is TGCAGAGTGACAGGGGGCCATGAAGCTTTCTTT.

The rearrangement uses TRBV28 and TRBJ2-7; D gene uncertain. The germline V gene encodes CDR1 MDHEN and CDR2 SYDVKM. V shed 10 bases and J shed 6 bases, with 10 bases lying between them. The CDR3 sequence is 10 residues long. CDR3 protein: CATSGAEQYF. CDR3 sequence (DNA): TGTGCCACCTCGGGTGCCGAGCAGTACTTC.

V gene TRBV5-4 combines with J gene TRBJ2-7; no firm D call. CDR1 and CDR2 (germline): SGHNT, YYREEE (reference sequence). The CDR3 extends over 11 amino acids. Between the trimmed V and J ends, which lost 4 bases and 3 bases, there was a span of 5 bases. The CDR3 spells CASSQDYEQYF. The CDR3 coding sequence is TGTGCCAGCAGCCAGGACTACGAGCAGTACTTC.

This chain joins TRBV5-5 and TRBJ2-2, with D perhaps matching TRBD1 or TRBD2 (5 bases each). Germline lookup yields CDR1 SGHKS and CDR2 YYEKEE (reference sequence). The CDR3 is 16 residues long. V lost 3 bases and J lost 4, with 16 bases in between. The CDR3 loop reads CASSSPLGVGTGELFF. CDR3 DNA: TGTGCCAGCAGCTCGCCACTAGGGGTCGGCACCGGGGAGCTGTTTTTT.

This clone was recorded a few times. The chain links TRBV27 to TRBJ1-5; unclear D gene. The CDR3 extends over 15 amino acids. Germline V gives CDR1 MNHEY, CDR2 SMNVEV (reference sequence). V shed 5 bases and J shed 7 bases, with 18 bases lying between them. The CDR3 DNA reads TGTGCCAGCAGTGGATTGAACAGTTTCCGCCAGCCCCAGCATTTT. Its translation is CASSGLNSFRQPQHF.

V usage is TRBV6-5 and J usage is TRBJ1-1; no clear D gene. CDR1 and CDR2 (germline): MNHEY, SVGAGI. V lost 6 bases and J lost 0, with 14 bases in between. This CDR3 comprises 15 residues. The CDR3 DNA sequence: TGTGCCAGCAGCCAAGAAACGGATATGAACACTGAAGCTTTCTTT. Protein: CASSQETDMNTEAFF.

The rearrangement joins TRBV28 to TRBJ2-4; D may be TRBD2 (6 bases). With 2 bases removed from V and 6 bases from J, the gap between germline ends came to 11 bases. The CDR3 spans 14 residues. Per the germline V gene, CDR1 is MDHEN and CDR2 is SYDVKM. CDR3 DNA: TGTGCCAGCAGTTTAGCGGGAATGAGAAACATTCAGTACTTC. It encodes CASSLAGMRNIQYF.

This chain links TRBV27 with TRBJ2-7, with D possibly TRBD2 on 6 matching bases. V was trimmed by 7 bases and J by 6 bases, leaving 16 bases between them. The germline V gene encodes CDR1 MNHEY and CDR2 SMNVEV (reference sequence). The CDR3 loop spans 13 amino acids. The chain's CDR3 is CASMIGGRGEQYF. DNA for the CDR3: TGTGCCAGCATGATAGGAGGGCGGGGCGAGCAGTACTTC.

This clone was counted only a few times. The DNA for the CDR3 is TGTGCCAGCAGCCACGAGGGTACTTCCTACGAGCAGTACTTC. It yields the protein CASSHEGTSYEQYF. The rearrangement uses TRBV7-9 and TRBJ2-7, with a weak D call TRBD2 (5 bases). CDR3 length equals 14 residues. Germline lookup yields CDR1 SEHNR and CDR2 FQNEAQ (reference sequence). Trimming took off 5 bases at V and 1 base at J, with 12 bases between the two ends. Using reference TRBV7-9 and TRBJ2-7 for the parts outside the CDR3, the full variable domain is DTGVSQNPRHKITKRGQNVTFRCDPISEHNRLYWYRQTLGQGPEFLTYFQNEAQLEKSRLLSDRFSAERPKGSFSTLEIQRTEQGDSAMYLCASSHEGTSYEQYFGPGTRLTVT.

This clone came up once. The genes are TRBV15 and TRBJ2-2; no reliable D call. The length of the CDR3 is 12 residues. CDR1 is LNHNV and CDR2 is YYDKDF in the germline V gene (reference sequence). Trimming removed 0 bases at V and 6 bases at J, with 2 bases between. The CDR3 coding sequence is TGTGCCACCAGCAGAGATTCCGGGGAGCTGTTTTTT. Translating it yields CATSRDSGELFF.

J is TRBJ2-7 and V is TRBV6-5; 8 bases are a match to TRBD2. Germline lookup yields CDR1 MNHEY and CDR2 SVGAGI. The J segment lost 2 bases and the V segment lost 10 bases, leaving 13 bases of the junction unmatched. This CDR3 contains 15 residues. This CDR3 is CANPPGTRKTYEQYF. The DNA for the CDR3 is TGTGCCAACCCCCCCGGGACTAGAAAAACCTACGAGCAGTACTTC.

The chain has TRBV7-9 and TRBJ2-2; 7 bases fit TRBD1. V was clipped by 6 bases and J by 1 base; unmatched bases: 5. The length of the CDR3 is 15 residues. Germline loops: CDR1 SEHNR, CDR2 FQNEAQ (reference sequence). This CDR3 reads CASSLQGMNTGELFF. The CDR3 region has the DNA TGTGCCAGCAGTTTACAGGGGATGAACACCGGGGAGCTGTTTTTT.

The chain recombines TRBV29-1 with TRBJ2-7; D is unclear. Germline V gene sequence: CDR1 SQVTM, CDR2 ANQGSEA. The V and J ends lost 5 bases and 0 bases respectively, with 11 bases between them. The CDR3 is 13 amino acids. For the CDR3, the DNA is TGCAGCGTTACAAGACAAAGCTCCTACGAGCAGTACTTC. Its translation: CSVTRQSSYEQYF.

CDR3 in DNA: TGTGCCAGCAGCCCAGAGTCGTGGCTTAAAGAGACCCAGTACTTC. As protein: CASSPESWLKETQYF. The chain is built from TRBV11-3 and TRBJ2-5; D gene uncertain. Germline V gene lookup returns CDR1 SGHNT and CDR2 YENEEA. There are 15 residues in the CDR3. With 5 bases removed from V and 3 bases from J, the gap between germline ends came to 16 bases.

The chain is built from TRBV7-9 and TRBJ2-7, with D perhaps matching TRBD2 (6 bases). The ends were cut back, 5 bases at V and 3 bases at J, with 14 bases in the middle. The CDR3 consists of 14 residues. Germline loops: CDR1 SEHNR, CDR2 FQNEAQ (reference sequence). CDR3 residues: CASSLGLTSYEQYF. The CDR3 nucleotides are TGTGCCAGCAGCCTGGGACTTACAAGCTACGAGCAGTACTTC.